This TCR beta chain was sequenced during a study of T cell responses to AZD1222 COVID-19 vaccine. The trim removed 5 bases at V and 0 bases at J, leaving 2 bases unmatched. From germline, CDR1 is KGHSH and CDR2 LQKENI. This CDR3 has 16 residues. Assay used: immunoSEQ multiplex PCR; TCRdb lists only in-frame clones, some missing. The repertoire holds 150,000 to 200,000 clones, with more than 80% as singletons. The sequencing used peripheral blood, collected on day 0 of AZD1222 vaccination. This TCR was sampled from an adult in good health. The chain links TRBV18 to TRBJ2-2; 11 positions match TRBD1. Written as DNA, the CDR3 is TGTGCCAGCTCATCGGGACAGGGGGCGAACACCGGGGAGCTGTTTTTT. The encoded protein is CASSSGQGANTGELFF.